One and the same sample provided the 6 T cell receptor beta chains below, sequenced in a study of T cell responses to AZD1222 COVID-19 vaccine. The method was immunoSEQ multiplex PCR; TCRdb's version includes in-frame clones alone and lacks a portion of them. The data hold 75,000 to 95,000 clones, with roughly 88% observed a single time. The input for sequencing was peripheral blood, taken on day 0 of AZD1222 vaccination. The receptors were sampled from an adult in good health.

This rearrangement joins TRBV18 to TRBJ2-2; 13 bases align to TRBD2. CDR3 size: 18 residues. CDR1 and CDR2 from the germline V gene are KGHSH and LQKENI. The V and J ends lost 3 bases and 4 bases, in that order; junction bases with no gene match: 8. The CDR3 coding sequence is TGTGCCAGCTCACCGCGAACTAGCGGGAGGGGTGCCACCGGGGAGCTGTTTTTT. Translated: CASSPRTSGRGATGELFF.

The CDR3 DNA reads as TGTGCCAGCAGCGGCGGACAGGGGAGGGTGACGAAGCAGTACTTC. Translation gives CASSGGQGRVTKQYF. The chain combines TRBV5-4 with TRBJ2-7; 9 bases map to TRBD1. Unmatched junction bases numbered 13, after V lost 4 bases and J lost 8 bases. This CDR3 comprises 15 residues. Germline assignment: CDR1 SGHNT and CDR2 YYREEE (reference sequence).

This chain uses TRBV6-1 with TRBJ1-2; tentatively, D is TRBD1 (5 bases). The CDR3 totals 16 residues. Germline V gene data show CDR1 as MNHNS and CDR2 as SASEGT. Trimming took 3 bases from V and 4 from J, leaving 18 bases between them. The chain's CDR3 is CASSDPGGGQSYGYTF. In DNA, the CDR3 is TGTGCCAGCAGTGACCCCGGGGGTGGACAATCCTATGGCTACACCTTC.

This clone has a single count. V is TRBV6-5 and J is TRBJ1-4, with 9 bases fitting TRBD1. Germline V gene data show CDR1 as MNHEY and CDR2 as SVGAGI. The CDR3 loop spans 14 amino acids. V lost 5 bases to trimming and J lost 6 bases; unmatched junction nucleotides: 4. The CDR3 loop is CASSPGTGYEKLFF. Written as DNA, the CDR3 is TGTGCCAGCAGTCCCGGGACAGGGTATGAAAAACTGTTTTTT.

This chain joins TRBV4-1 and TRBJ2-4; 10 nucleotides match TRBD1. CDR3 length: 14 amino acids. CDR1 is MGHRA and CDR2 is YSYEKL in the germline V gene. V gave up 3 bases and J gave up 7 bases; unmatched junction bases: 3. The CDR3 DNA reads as TGCGCCAGCAGCCACCCGGGACAGGGGAACATTCAGTACTTC. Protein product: CASSHPGQGNIQYF.

The CDR3 loop is CASSLLGNEQYF. DNA for the CDR3: TGCGCCAGCAGCTTGCTAGGGAACGAGCAGTACTTC. The rearrangement uses TRBV5-1 and TRBJ2-7, with D unclear. V lost 1 base and J lost 5, with 7 bases in between. Germline values: CDR1 SGHRS, CDR2 YFSETQ. The CDR3 consists of 12 residues. The full variable domain, its missing parts supplied by reference TRBV5-1 and TRBJ2-7, is KAGVTQTPRYLIKTRGQQVTLSCSPISGHRSVSWYQQTPGQGLQFLFEYFSETQRNKGNFPGRFSGRQFSNSRSEMNVSTLELGDSALYLCASSLLGNEQYFGPGTRLTVT.